What follows are 20 T cell receptor beta chains derived from one specimen sequenced in a study of T-cell reconstitution after alpha-beta-depleted transplantation in children. Unique molecular identifiers were used in preparing the TCRbeta library. TCRdb fed the PCR reads into MiXCR, producing one record per CDR3 protein. The sample has 400,000 to 550,000 distinct CDR3 sequences, more than 9% seen once. This specimen consisted of PBMCs, obtained before TCRalphabeta/CD19-depleted stem cell transplant. These receptors originate from a child aged 2 to 15 with inherited bone marrow failure, due to receive a stem cell transplant.

At least ten counts were recorded for this clonotype. The genes are TRBV4-2 and TRBJ2-7; unclear D gene. Germline V CDR1 and CDR2: LGHNA, YNFKEQ. V gave up 5 bases and J gave up 2 bases, with 13 bases separating them. The CDR3 extends over 14 amino acids. CDR3 region: CASSKEFSAYEQYF. DNA of the CDR3: TGTGCCAGCAGCAAGGAGTTTTCTGCCTACGAGCAGTACTTC.

This clonotype was observed at least ten times. The V and J genes are TRBV20-1 and TRBJ2-7; D is possibly TRBD2 (6 bases). This CDR3 has 11 amino acids. V dropped 6 bases and J dropped 5 bases, with 11 bases sitting between them. CDR1 is DFQATT, CDR2 SNEGSKA, per germline (reference sequence). The CDR3 DNA reads as TGCAGTGCGGGGGGTGCCAACGAGCAGTACTTC. Translated, it gives CSAGGANEQYF.

This clonotype was detected many times. The rearrangement joins TRBV20-1 to TRBJ2-1; D is ambiguous. Trimming took off 4 bases at V and 4 bases at J, with 11 bases between the two ends. Germline assignment: CDR1 DFQATT and CDR2 SNEGSKA (reference sequence). CDR3 length: 13 amino acids. The CDR3 coding sequence is TGCAGTGCTAAGATGGGCGGTTACAATGAGCAGTTCTTC. It translates to CSAKMGGYNEQFF.

This clonotype was seen repeatedly, ten times or more. The chain is built from TRBV10-3 and TRBJ2-7, with 9 nucleotides matching TRBD2. Trimming took 10 bases from V and 2 from J; bases not matched to a gene: 18. Germline CDR1 is ENHRY and CDR2 is SYGVKD. The CDR3 has 17 residues. Here the CDR3 DNA reads TGTGCCACCAACCCAGGGTCAAGCGGGAGGATCCCCTACGAGCAGTACTTC. Translating gives CATNPGSSGRIPYEQYF.

This clonotype has a count of ten or more. The chain recombines TRBV7-6 with TRBJ2-3; D is uncertain. CDR3 length: 16 residues. The germline CDR1 and CDR2 sequences are SGHVS and FNYEAQ. V lost 1 base and J lost 0, with 11 bases in between. The CDR3 loop reads CASSLVPRPSTDTQYF. CDR3 nucleotides: TGTGCCAGCAGCTTAGTCCCTCGCCCTAGCACAGATACGCAGTATTTT.

In regard to this clonotype: A clone one base away is much larger, so this may be a read error. The rearrangement joins TRBV20-1 to TRBJ2-6; D is perhaps TRBD1 (5 bases). This CDR3 region has 17 residues. Germline CDR1 reads DFQATT; CDR2 reads SNEGSKA (reference sequence). CDR3: CCARDIAGNLGANVLTF. The CDR3 DNA reads TGCTGTGCTAGAGATATAGCAGGGAATTTAGGGGCCAACGTCCTGACTTTC.

This clonotype occurred many times. This chain links TRBV25-1 with TRBJ1-4; D perhaps matches TRBD1 (5 bases). From germline, CDR1 is MGHDK and CDR2 SYGVNS. Trimming pared 7 bases from V and 7 bases from J, leaving 25 bases between. The CDR3 is 17 residues long. CDR3 DNA sequence: TGTGCCAGCACCGAACGAGACAGCCTGGCACGGGGTGAAAAACTGTTTTTT. This codes for CASTERDSLARGEKLFF.

This clonotype appeared many times. V is TRBV10-3 and J is TRBJ2-7; the D gene is possibly TRBD1 (6 bases). From germline, CDR1 is ENHRY and CDR2 SYGVKD. Deletions cut 7 bases from V and 2 bases from J, with 9 bases between. This CDR3 is built from 12 residues. CDR3 protein: CAIKDSAYEQYF. CDR3 DNA sequence: TGTGCCATCAAGGACAGTGCCTACGAGCAGTACTTC.

This clonotype occurred many times. This chain links TRBV7-2 with TRBJ2-5; tentatively, D is TRBD1 or TRBD2 (6 bases each). Trimming stripped 4 bases from V and 4 bases from J, with 13 bases between. From germline, CDR1 is SGHTA and CDR2 FQGNSA. The CDR3 totals 14 residues. CDR3 amino acids: CASSYLGGGETQYF. The CDR3 DNA reads TGTGCCAGCAGCTACCTAGGGGGAGGAGAGACCCAGTACTTC. The whole variable domain, remainder taken from reference TRBV7-2 and TRBJ2-5, is GAGVSQSPSNKVTEKGKDVELRCDPISGHTALYWYRQSLGQGLEFLIYFQGNSAPDKSGLPSDRFSAERTGGSVSTLTIQRTQQEDSAVYLCASSYLGGGETQYFGPGTRLLVL.

This clonotype was seen many times. CDR3 nucleotides: TGCGCCAGCAGCTCCGGATTGATACTGGAAGATACGCAGTATTTT. Amino acid sequence: CASSSGLILEDTQYF. The rearrangement joins TRBV5-1 to TRBJ2-3; D ambiguous. Germline CDR1 and CDR2: SGHRS and YFSETQ. The V end was cut by 3 bases, the J end by 5 bases, with 16 bases between. The CDR3 consists of 15 residues.

This clonotype was counted many times. This CDR3 reads CASSLNGQETQYF. In DNA form, the CDR3 reads TGTGCCAGCAGCCTGAATGGCCAAGAGACCCAGTACTTC. This chain uses TRBV5-4 with TRBJ2-5; D gene uncertain. V gave up 4 bases and J gave up 1 base, with 8 bases separating them. The CDR3 runs 13 residues. Germline CDR1 SGHNT, CDR2 YYREEE (reference sequence).

This clonotype was recorded many times. The rearrangement uses TRBV11-2 and TRBJ2-5, with D unresolved. V lost 3 bases, J lost 2 bases, and 16 bases lay in between. The CDR3 extends over 16 amino acids. Germline values: CDR1 SGHAT, CDR2 FQNNGV. The CDR3 nucleotides read TGTGCCAGCAGCTTCGACGGAACCCTTGAACAAGAGACCCAGTACTTC. Translating gives CASSFDGTLEQETQYF.

The chain has TRBV28 and TRBJ2-1; 11 positions agree with TRBD2. The CDR3 extends over 19 amino acids. CDR1 is MDHEN and CDR2 is SYDVKM in the germline V gene. V dropped 6 bases and J dropped 0; count of bases not matched to a gene: 13. The CDR3 sequence is CASRRDAGTSGVSYNEQFF. Written as DNA, the CDR3 is TGTGCCAGCAGACGTGATGCCGGGACTAGCGGAGTCTCCTACAATGAGCAGTTCTTC. The full variable domain, its missing parts supplied by reference TRBV28 and TRBJ2-1, is DVKVTQSSRYLVKRTGEKVFLECVQDMDHENMFWYRQDPGLGLRLIYFSYDVKMKEKGDIPEGYSVSREKKERFSLILESASTNQTSMYLCASRRDAGTSGVSYNEQFFGPGTRLTVL.

The V and J genes are TRBV5-6 and TRBJ1-6, with 7 bases matching TRBD1. J was trimmed by 6 bases and V by 4 bases; bases with no gene match: 13. Germline CDR1 reads SGHDT; CDR2 reads YYEEEE. The CDR3 sequence is 17 residues long. CDR3 coding DNA: TGTGCCAGCAGCCTATGGACAGGATCAACAACTAATTCACCCCTCCACTTT. This gives the protein CASSLWTGSTTNSPLHF.

This clonotype was picked up many times. The gene calls are TRBV6-5 and TRBJ2-5; D ambiguous. The CDR3 totals 14 residues. Per germline, CDR1 MNHEY and CDR2 SVGAGI. V lost 2 bases and J 0 bases, leaving 7 bases between the germline ends. The CDR3 is CASSYELDQETQYF. The CDR3 region has the DNA TGTGCCAGCAGTTACGAACTGGACCAAGAGACCCAGTACTTC.

This clonotype was seen only a few times. The V gene is TRBV24-1, the J gene TRBJ2-1; the match to TRBD2 covers 8 bases. The J segment lost 7 bases and the V segment lost 3 bases, leaving 7 bases of the junction unmatched. The CDR3 has 15 amino acids. Germline assignment: CDR1 KGHDR and CDR2 SFDVKD. This CDR3 reads CATSDLTGGFNEQFF. CDR3 DNA sequence: TGTGCCACCAGTGATCTAACGGGAGGGTTTAATGAGCAGTTCTTC.

The V gene is TRBV20-1, the J gene TRBJ2-7; 13 positions agree with TRBD2. Unmatched junction bases numbered 6, after V lost 1 base and J lost 3 bases. Germline loops: CDR1 DFQATT, CDR2 SNEGSKA (reference sequence). This CDR3 comprises 16 residues. CDR3 in amino acids: CSARALGTSGVYEQYF. DNA of the CDR3: TGCAGTGCTAGAGCCCTCGGGACTAGCGGGGTCTACGAGCAGTACTTC.

This clonotype was counted ten times or more. The chain joins TRBV12-3 or TRBV12-4 to TRBJ2-3; D may be TRBD2 (5 bases). This CDR3 contains 12 residues. V was trimmed by 2 bases and J by 6 bases, leaving 6 bases between them. Here the CDR3 reads CASSLRRDTQYF. The DNA for the CDR3 is TGTGCCAGCAGTTTAAGGAGGGATACGCAGTATTTT.

This clonotype was counted at least ten times. This chain connects TRBV5-8 to TRBJ2-4, with D perhaps TRBD1 (5 bases). This CDR3 is built from 15 residues. Trimming removed 4 bases at V and 3 bases at J, with 14 bases between. The germline V gene has CDR1 SGHTS and CDR2 YDEGEE. CDR3 DNA: TGTGCCAGCAGCAGGACATCAGTAGTCAAAAACATTCAGTACTTC. Translated, it gives CASSRTSVVKNIQYF.

This chain links TRBV19 with TRBJ2-1; weak D call: TRBD1 (6 bases). Germline CDR1 and CDR2: LNHDA and SQIVND (reference sequence). Trimming left V 5 bases short and J 3 bases short, with 14 bases between. The CDR3 extends over 15 amino acids. DNA of the CDR3: TGTGCCAGTAGTGCACAGGGTAAGGGCTACAATGAGCAGTTCTTC. Encoded protein: CASSAQGKGYNEQFF.